What follows are 9 T cell receptor beta chains derived from one specimen sequenced in a study of blood T cell repertoires in COVID-19. Sequencing used immunoSEQ multiplex PCR; TCRdb keeps in-frame clones, though not all of them. The table records more than 150,000 clones, roughly four fifths of them present only once. The sample was peripheral blood. All receptors come from an elderly woman with COVID-19, enrolled during active disease.

The gene calls are TRBV28 and TRBJ1-4; no clear D. Trimming stripped 3 bases from V and 8 bases from J, with 13 bases between. Germline CDR1 is MDHEN and CDR2 is SYDVKM. This CDR3 region has 14 residues. CDR3 nucleotides: TGTGCCAGCAGTTTTAGAGCGAGTGGAGAAAAACTGTTTTTT. The encoded protein is CASSFRASGEKLFF.

This clone has only one observation. The chain joins TRBV9 to TRBJ1-5; tentative D call: TRBD1 (6 bases). V dropped 5 bases and J dropped 0 bases, with 12 bases sitting between them. This CDR3 contains 15 residues. CDR1 SGDLS and CDR2 YYNGEE come from the germline V gene. CDR3 sequence: CASSTGLYSNQPQHF. Written as DNA, the CDR3 is TGTGCCAGCAGTACAGGGCTTTATAGCAATCAGCCCCAGCATTTT.

The V and J genes are TRBV6-2 or TRBV6-3 and TRBJ2-1; D is ambiguous. CDR3 length: 15 residues. Germline V gene lookup returns CDR1 MNHEY and CDR2 SVGEGT. The V gene lost 5 bases and the J gene lost 7 bases, with 18 bases spanning the gap. CDR3 protein: CASSPTSATVNEQFF. The CDR3 nucleotides are TGTGCCAGCAGTCCGACATCGGCCACGGTTAATGAGCAGTTCTTC.

The V and J genes are TRBV6-6 and TRBJ1-1, with D possibly matching TRBD1 (6 bases). This CDR3 contains 13 residues. Germline CDR1 MNHNY, CDR2 SVGAGI (reference sequence). V was pared by 6 bases and J by 1 base, with 9 bases between. The CDR3 loop reads CASRQGTNTEAFF. DNA for the CDR3: TGTGCCAGCAGACAGGGAACGAACACTGAAGCTTTCTTT.

In its sample, this clone was seen once. The V gene is TRBV29-1, the J gene TRBJ2-7, with 8 bases lining up with TRBD1. The V segment lost 4 bases and the J segment 3 bases; nucleotides outside the gene matches: 5. CDR3 length equals 13 residues. The V gene's germline CDR1 is SQVTM and CDR2 ANQGSEA. Here the CDR3 reads CSVGQGQNYEQYF. The CDR3 DNA is TGCAGCGTTGGACAGGGGCAAAACTACGAGCAGTACTTC.

This chain joins TRBV27 and TRBJ2-5; 9 positions agree with TRBD1. Germline CDR1 is MNHEY and CDR2 is SMNVEV (reference sequence). V trimming: 1 base; J trimming: 5 bases; junction bases outside the gene matches: 8. This CDR3 is built from 16 residues. The CDR3 region is CASSLYAGTGIETQYF. As DNA, the CDR3 is TGTGCCAGCAGTTTATACGCCGGGACAGGGATTGAGACCCAGTACTTC.

The genes are TRBV7-2 and TRBJ2-7; 8 positions agree with TRBD2. Germline-derived CDR1 and CDR2 are SGHTA and FQGNSA. The CDR3 is 15 amino acids. V dropped 5 bases and J dropped 0; count of bases not matched to a gene: 6. The CDR3 DNA reads TGTGCCAGCAGCCCCATAAGCGGGAGCTCCTACGAGCAGTACTTC. Its protein product is CASSPISGSSYEQYF.

This rearrangement joins TRBV29-1 to TRBJ2-7; no clear D gene. The germline V gene encodes CDR1 SQVTM and CDR2 ANQGSEA. V was clipped by 5 bases and J by 0 bases, with 14 bases between them. The CDR3 length is 14 residues. CDR3 nucleotides: TGCAGCGTTACGACACCCAGTAGCTCCTACGAGCAGTACTTC. Encoded protein: CSVTTPSSSYEQYF.

The chain joins TRBV2 to TRBJ2-1, with a possible D match to TRBD1 (6 bases). Between the trimmed V and J ends, which lost 5 bases and 5 bases, there was a span of 16 bases. Germline V lookup: CDR1 SNHLY, CDR2 FYNNEI. CDR3 size: 15 residues. The CDR3 protein is CASSKGVLGNNEQFF. DNA of the CDR3: TGTGCCAGCAGTAAGGGGGTTCTAGGCAACAATGAGCAGTTCTTC. Together with reference TRBV2 and TRBJ2-1, the CDR3 gives the full variable domain: EPEVTQTPSHQVTQMGQEVILRCVPISNHLYFYWYRQILGQKVEFLVSFYNNEISEKSEIFDDQFSVERPDGSNFTLKIRSTKLEDSAMYFCASSKGVLGNNEQFFGPGTRLTVL.